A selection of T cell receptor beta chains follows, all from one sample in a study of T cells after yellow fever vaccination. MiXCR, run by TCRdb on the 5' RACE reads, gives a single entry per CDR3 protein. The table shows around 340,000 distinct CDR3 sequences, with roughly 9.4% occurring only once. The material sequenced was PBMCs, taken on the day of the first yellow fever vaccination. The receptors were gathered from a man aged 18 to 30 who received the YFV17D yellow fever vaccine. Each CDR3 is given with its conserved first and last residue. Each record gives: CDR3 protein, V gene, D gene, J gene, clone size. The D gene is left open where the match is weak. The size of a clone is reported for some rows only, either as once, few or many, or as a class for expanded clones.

cdr3_aa: CASSPGRDTQYF; v_call: TRBV19; d_call: .; j_call: TRBJ2-3; clone_size: many
cdr3_aa: CAISDSGTLFLPESGAYGYTF; v_call: TRBV10-3; d_call: .; j_call: TRBJ1-2; clone_size: .
cdr3_aa: CASSQDLVNTEAFF; v_call: TRBV4-2; d_call: .; j_call: TRBJ1-1; clone_size: many
cdr3_aa: CASSLFGGEPTDTQYF; v_call: TRBV4-1; d_call: .; j_call: TRBJ2-3; clone_size: few
cdr3_aa: CSATRLAGGLQETQYF; v_call: TRBV20-1; d_call: TRBD2; j_call: TRBJ2-5; clone_size: few
cdr3_aa: CASSLGSGGSLYEQYF; v_call: TRBV5-1; d_call: .; j_call: TRBJ2-7; clone_size: few
cdr3_aa: CASSTGRTDTQYF; v_call: TRBV7-2; d_call: .; j_call: TRBJ2-3; clone_size: few
cdr3_aa: CATSDKRTGITNEQFF; v_call: TRBV24-1; d_call: TRBD1; j_call: TRBJ2-1; clone_size: few
cdr3_aa: CASSIQRGGLTDTQYF; v_call: TRBV4-3; d_call: TRBD2; j_call: TRBJ2-3; clone_size: many
cdr3_aa: CASSYGGQHPDTQYF; v_call: TRBV6-5; d_call: TRBD1; j_call: TRBJ2-3; clone_size: few
cdr3_aa: CASSLFDSPLHF; v_call: TRBV7-9; d_call: .; j_call: TRBJ1-6; clone_size: .
cdr3_aa: CASSQDTSGGAWLVGDTQYF; v_call: TRBV4-1; d_call: TRBD2; j_call: TRBJ2-3; clone_size: few
cdr3_aa: CASTDRGALNTGELFF; v_call: TRBV6-2/TRBV6-3; d_call: TRBD1; j_call: TRBJ2-2; clone_size: few
cdr3_aa: CASSRDGSTDTQYF; v_call: TRBV2; d_call: .; j_call: TRBJ2-3; clone_size: .
cdr3_aa: CASSPDPTALNTEAFF; v_call: TRBV5-1; d_call: .; j_call: TRBJ1-1; clone_size: .
cdr3_aa: CASLIRGGPQETQYF; v_call: TRBV7-2; d_call: .; j_call: TRBJ2-5; clone_size: .
cdr3_aa: CASSLAPSGASEFF; v_call: TRBV11-2; d_call: TRBD2; j_call: TRBJ2-1; clone_size: many
cdr3_aa: CASSFLGVGGYTF; v_call: TRBV28; d_call: .; j_call: TRBJ1-2; clone_size: few
cdr3_aa: CSATAVDGNQPQHF; v_call: TRBV20-1; d_call: .; j_call: TRBJ1-5; clone_size: few
cdr3_aa: CASSQDLTYAFF; v_call: TRBV3-1; d_call: .; j_call: TRBJ1-1; clone_size: few
cdr3_aa: CASYRDSDEKLFF; v_call: TRBV19; d_call: .; j_call: TRBJ1-4; clone_size: .
cdr3_aa: CASIGVYGYTF; v_call: TRBV9; d_call: .; j_call: TRBJ1-2; clone_size: .
cdr3_aa: CASSPVGSGANVLTF; v_call: TRBV4-3; d_call: .; j_call: TRBJ2-6; clone_size: .
cdr3_aa: CASSFGDPSTDTQYF; v_call: TRBV5-6; d_call: .; j_call: TRBJ2-3; clone_size: .
cdr3_aa: CASSQAPQGAFGELFF; v_call: TRBV4-1; d_call: TRBD1; j_call: TRBJ2-2; clone_size: .
cdr3_aa: CASSQAGAVTEQFF; v_call: TRBV4-3; d_call: .; j_call: TRBJ2-1; clone_size: few
cdr3_aa: CASSLNGNTEAFF; v_call: TRBV12-3/TRBV12-4; d_call: .; j_call: TRBJ1-1; clone_size: many
cdr3_aa: CASSVTGQPQHF; v_call: TRBV28; d_call: .; j_call: TRBJ1-5; clone_size: .
cdr3_aa: CATSRAGEQFF; v_call: TRBV24-1; d_call: .; j_call: TRBJ2-1; clone_size: .
cdr3_aa: CASSLGGQGSTDTQYF; v_call: TRBV7-2; d_call: TRBD1; j_call: TRBJ2-3; clone_size: many
cdr3_aa: CASSGLTSGEGDTQYF; v_call: TRBV5-1; d_call: TRBD2; j_call: TRBJ2-3; clone_size: .
cdr3_aa: CASSFGTSQQYF; v_call: TRBV7-2; d_call: TRBD2; j_call: TRBJ2-7; clone_size: few
cdr3_aa: CASKRTGEIPEAFF; v_call: TRBV6-1; d_call: TRBD1; j_call: TRBJ1-1; clone_size: few
cdr3_aa: CASSPTWQETQYF; v_call: TRBV7-2; d_call: .; j_call: TRBJ2-5; clone_size: many
cdr3_aa: CASSRSGGHYNEQFF; v_call: TRBV28; d_call: TRBD2; j_call: TRBJ2-1; clone_size: few
cdr3_aa: CASSLSPRDTEAFF; v_call: TRBV12-3/TRBV12-4; d_call: .; j_call: TRBJ1-1; clone_size: .
cdr3_aa: CSASQGTPGGTQYF; v_call: TRBV20-1; d_call: .; j_call: TRBJ2-5; clone_size: few
cdr3_aa: CASSPSFGTGYEDGGYTF; v_call: TRBV18; d_call: .; j_call: TRBJ1-2; clone_size: few
cdr3_aa: CASRAGQETQYF; v_call: TRBV11-2; d_call: .; j_call: TRBJ2-5; clone_size: many
cdr3_aa: CSAIDRNEKLFF; v_call: TRBV20-1; d_call: .; j_call: TRBJ1-4; clone_size: many
cdr3_aa: CASSPVTSGGYSGTDTQYF; v_call: TRBV18; d_call: TRBD2; j_call: TRBJ2-3; clone_size: many
cdr3_aa: CASSLDGGRTEAFF; v_call: TRBV5-1; d_call: .; j_call: TRBJ1-1; clone_size: many
cdr3_aa: CAWAGSTEAFF; v_call: TRBV30; d_call: .; j_call: TRBJ1-1; clone_size: few
cdr3_aa: CATSRDQSFHTEAFF; v_call: TRBV15; d_call: .; j_call: TRBJ1-1; clone_size: few
cdr3_aa: CASSLYGIQETQYF; v_call: TRBV6-1; d_call: .; j_call: TRBJ2-5; clone_size: .
cdr3_aa: CASSQGQRGADYGYTF; v_call: TRBV4-3; d_call: .; j_call: TRBJ1-2; clone_size: .
cdr3_aa: CASSPEGWRGTDTQYF; v_call: TRBV7-2; d_call: .; j_call: TRBJ2-3; clone_size: .
cdr3_aa: CASSSRDPRTGTNQPQHF; v_call: TRBV12-3/TRBV12-4; d_call: TRBD1; j_call: TRBJ1-5; clone_size: few
cdr3_aa: CASSPDQGQIISKSEKLFF; v_call: TRBV7-4; d_call: TRBD1; j_call: TRBJ1-4; clone_size: few
cdr3_aa: CASSFVGRGEGETQYF; v_call: TRBV27; d_call: TRBD2; j_call: TRBJ2-5; clone_size: .
cdr3_aa: CASSEATNEKLFF; v_call: TRBV6-1; d_call: .; j_call: TRBJ1-4; clone_size: .
cdr3_aa: CASSDVRVNEQYF; v_call: TRBV7-9; d_call: .; j_call: TRBJ2-7; clone_size: many
cdr3_aa: CSFDRGRIGGYTF; v_call: TRBV20-1; d_call: TRBD1; j_call: TRBJ1-2; clone_size: few
cdr3_aa: CASSFPGDSPLHF; v_call: TRBV6-2/TRBV6-3; d_call: .; j_call: TRBJ1-6; clone_size: few
cdr3_aa: CSASTLDTGEQFF; v_call: TRBV20-1; d_call: .; j_call: TRBJ2-1; clone_size: few